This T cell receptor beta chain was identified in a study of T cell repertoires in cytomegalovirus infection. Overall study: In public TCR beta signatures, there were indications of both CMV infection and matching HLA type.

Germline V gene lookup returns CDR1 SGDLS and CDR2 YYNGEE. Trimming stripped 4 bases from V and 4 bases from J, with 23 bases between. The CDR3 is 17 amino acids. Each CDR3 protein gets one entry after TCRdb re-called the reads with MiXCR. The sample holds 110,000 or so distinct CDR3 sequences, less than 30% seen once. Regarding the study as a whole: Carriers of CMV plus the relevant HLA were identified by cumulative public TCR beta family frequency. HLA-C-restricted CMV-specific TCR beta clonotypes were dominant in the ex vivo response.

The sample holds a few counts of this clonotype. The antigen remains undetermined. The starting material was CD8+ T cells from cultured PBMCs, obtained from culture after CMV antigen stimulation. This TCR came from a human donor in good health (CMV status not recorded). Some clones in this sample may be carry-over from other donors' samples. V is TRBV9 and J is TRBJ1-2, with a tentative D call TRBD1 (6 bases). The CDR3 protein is CASSSGEGTDNGYGYTF. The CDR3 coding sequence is TGTGCCAGCAGCTCAGGGGAGGGGACTGATAATGGCTATGGCTACACCTTC.